Presented here are 25 T cell receptor beta chains from one specimen sequenced in a study of blood T cell repertoires in COVID-19. TCRdb's table, derived via immunoSEQ multiplex PCR, lists solely in-frame clones and lacks some. Among 150,000 to 200,000 clones, roughly 87% were seen once, and the ten largest hold approximately 8.7%. The sample taken for sequencing was peripheral blood. Receptor source: a woman aged 70 to 79 with acute or convalescent COVID-19.

Regarding this clone: The sample holds other DNA sequences that translate to the same CDR3. The rearrangement links TRBV4-3 to TRBJ2-1; 7 nucleotides line up with TRBD2. The CDR3 is 16 amino acids. The junction had 6 bases not matched to a gene; V was cut back by 1 base and J by 3 bases. Per the germline V gene, CDR1 is LGHNA and CDR2 is YSLEER. In DNA, the CDR3 is TGCGCCAGCAGCCAAGGACTAGCCAGTAGCTACAATGAGCAGTTCTTC. Encoded protein: CASSQGLASSYNEQFF.

The V call is TRBV10-3, the J call TRBJ1-4; 10 bases align to TRBD1. The CDR3 contains 16 residues. The germline V gene encodes CDR1 ENHRY and CDR2 SYGVKD. The V gene end was trimmed by 0 bases and the J gene end by 7 bases; junction bases not matched to a gene: 5. DNA of the CDR3: TGTGCCATCAGTGAGTCTGGGACAGGGGAGGCTGAAAAACTGTTTTTT. It yields the protein CAISESGTGEAEKLFF.

The genes are TRBV4-3 and TRBJ1-4; the match to TRBD1 covers 7 bases. The CDR3 is made up of 15 amino acids. After removal of 2 bases from V and 1 base from J, the junction contained 1 base not matched to a gene. Germline assignment: CDR1 LGHNA and CDR2 YSLEER. The CDR3 loop reads CASSQNRGTNEKLFF. CDR3 DNA sequence: TGCGCCAGCAGCCAAAACAGGGGAACTAATGAAAAACTGTTTTTT.

CDR3 sequence: CAWSVQAVTDTQYF. The CDR3, as DNA: TGTGCCTGGAGTGTACAAGCGGTCACAGATACGCAGTATTTT. The V call is TRBV30, the J call TRBJ2-3, with D perhaps matching TRBD2 (5 bases). This CDR3 comprises 14 residues. Trimming shortened V by 0 bases and J by 2 bases, and 9 bases separated the two germline ends. Germline assignment: CDR1 GTSNPN and CDR2 SVGIG (reference sequence). The entire variable domain, with the rest obtained from reference TRBV30 and TRBJ2-3, is as follows: SQTIHQWPATLVQPVGSPLSLECTVEGTSNPNLYWYRQAAGRGLQLLFYSVGIGQISSEVPQNLSASRPQDRQFILSSKKLLLSDSGFYLCAWSVQAVTDTQYFGPGTRLTVL.

This chain connects TRBV11-2 to TRBJ1-1; D not resolved. There are 13 residues in the CDR3. Trimming removed 1 base from V and 3 bases from J, with 6 bases in between. CDR1 is SGHAT and CDR2 is FQNNGV in the germline V gene. This chain's CDR3 is CASSLVTDTEAFF. The CDR3 nucleotides read TGTGCCAGCAGCTTAGTAACAGACACTGAAGCTTTCTTT.

J is TRBJ2-2 and V is TRBV28; 10 bases agree with TRBD2. V dropped 7 bases and J dropped 9; count of bases not matched to a gene: 5. Per the germline V gene, CDR1 is MDHEN and CDR2 is SYDVKM. The CDR3 totals 13 residues. In DNA form, the CDR3 reads TGTGCCAGCAAGAGCGGGGGGGCCCGGGAGCTGTTTTTT. Residues: CASKSGGARELFF.

This chain uses TRBV7-2 with TRBJ1-1; D not resolved. V gave up 4 bases and J gave up 3 bases, with 6 bases separating them. The length of the CDR3 is 12 residues. Germline V gene sequence: CDR1 SGHTA, CDR2 FQGNSA. This CDR3 reads CASSYSYTEAFF. CDR3 DNA: TGTGCCAGCAGCTACAGCTACACTGAAGCTTTCTTT.

This clone turned up a few times. The J gene is TRBJ1-2, the V gene TRBV4-3, with TRBD1 identical over 8 bases. Germline CDR1 LGHNA, CDR2 YSLEER. The CDR3 length is 19 residues. J lost 5 bases, V lost 0 bases, and 17 bases had no gene match. CDR3 coding DNA: TGCGCCAGCAGCCAAGAGCTGGACAGGGTACGAATAACGGGATATGGCTACACCTTC. Translation gives CASSQELDRVRITGYGYTF.

This clone was seen a few times. The chain is built from TRBV7-2 and TRBJ2-7; D is uncertain. The germline V gene encodes CDR1 SGHTA and CDR2 FQGNSA. The CDR3 is made up of 15 amino acids. V was cut by 1 base and J by 2 bases, with 12 bases left in between. The CDR3 is CASSLESRFAYEQYF. The CDR3 DNA is TGTGCCAGCAGCTTAGAATCCCGGTTCGCCTACGAGCAGTACTTC.

The chain has TRBV6-2 or TRBV6-3 and TRBJ2-5, with 15 nucleotides matching TRBD2. The germline V gene has CDR1 MNHEY and CDR2 SVGEGT. J was trimmed by 0 bases and V by 4 bases; bases with no gene match: 15. This CDR3 has 21 residues. This CDR3 reads CASSSILTGTSGGHYQETQYF. CDR3 DNA sequence: TGTGCCAGCAGTTCCATCCTCACCGGGACTAGCGGGGGGCACTACCAAGAGACCCAGTACTTC.

The chain couples TRBV28 to TRBJ1-2, with unresolved D. Germline values: CDR1 MDHEN, CDR2 SYDVKM. Trimming removed 2 bases from V and 5 bases from J, with 6 bases in between. CDR3 size: 12 residues. CDR3 protein: CASSLGRYGYTF. The CDR3 region has the DNA TGTGCCAGCAGTTTAGGGAGGTATGGCTACACCTTC.

V usage is TRBV30 and J usage is TRBJ2-3, with 7 positions matching TRBD1. Germline V gene sequence: CDR1 GTSNPN, CDR2 SVGIG (reference sequence). J was trimmed by 12 bases and V by 2 bases; bases with no gene match: 8. This CDR3 has 12 amino acids. CDR3 residues: CAWSNDREKQYF. The CDR3 nucleotides read TGTGCCTGGAGTAATGACAGGGAAAAACAGTATTTT.

The J gene is TRBJ2-7, the V gene TRBV10-3; TRBD2 aligns across 9 bases. The CDR3 extends over 14 amino acids. J gave up 3 bases and V 5 bases, and 5 bases lay outside the gene matches. Looked up from germline, CDR1 is ENHRY and CDR2 is SYGVKD. CDR3 nucleotides: TGTGCCATCAGTCGTAGCGGGAGCAACTACGAGCAGTACTTC. This codes for CAISRSGSNYEQYF.

The V and J genes are TRBV6-2 or TRBV6-3 and TRBJ2-1, with 10 bases aligning to TRBD2. Unmatched junction bases numbered 6, after V lost 4 bases and J lost 9 bases. This CDR3 has 14 amino acids. CDR1 and CDR2 from the germline V gene are MNHEY and SVGEGT. The CDR3 sequence: CASSSLAGAIEQFF. Written as DNA, the CDR3 is TGTGCCAGCAGTTCGCTAGCGGGGGCGATTGAGCAGTTCTTC.

This clone was seen just once. The V and J genes are TRBV10-3 and TRBJ2-5, with 8 bases matching TRBD1. Germline values: CDR1 ENHRY, CDR2 SYGVKD. The CDR3 loop spans 17 amino acids. Trimming cost V 6 bases and J 7 bases; bases outside gene matches: 19. The CDR3 DNA reads as TGTGCCATCAGCCAAGGATCCGGGACAGGCGGCCTGAGGACCCAGTACTTC. It is translated as CAISQGSGTGGLRTQYF.

The chain employs TRBV29-1 and TRBJ1-4; 8 nucleotides line up with TRBD1. The CDR3 is made up of 17 amino acids. Germline-derived CDR1 and CDR2 are SQVTM and ANQGSEA. Trimming took 4 bases from V and 4 from J; bases not matched to a gene: 14. CDR3 protein: CSVGWFGTGELNEKLFF. DNA for the CDR3: TGCAGCGTTGGTTGGTTCGGGACAGGAGAGCTTAATGAAAAACTGTTTTTT.

On this clone itself: A much more abundant neighbour one base away suggests this may be a read error. The chain carries TRBV4-2 and TRBJ1-3; tentatively, D is TRBD1 (6 bases). Germline V gene sequence: CDR1 LGHNA, CDR2 YNFKEQ. The CDR3 runs to 15 residues. The CDR3 nucleotides are TGTGCCAGCAGGGAAACAGGGAGCTCTGGAAGCACCATATATTTT. Translating it yields CASRETGSSGSTIYF.

This rearrangement joins TRBV11-2 to TRBJ2-5; 12 nucleotides agree with TRBD1. V dropped 5 bases and J dropped 4; count of bases not matched to a gene: 8. This CDR3 region has 16 residues. Per the germline V gene, CDR1 is SGHAT and CDR2 is FQNNGV. The CDR3 protein is CASSAGQGAIGETQYF. CDR3 coding DNA: TGTGCCAGCAGCGCGGGACAGGGGGCAATTGGAGAGACCCAGTACTTC.

V usage is TRBV21-1 and J usage is TRBJ2-5; the table's D call TRBD2 went unverified against the DNA. TRBV21-1 is a pseudogene locus. The CDR3 is made up of 17 amino acids. CDR3 loop: CASSNWLAGDIQETQYF. CDR3 nucleotides: TGTGCCAGCAGCAATTGGCTAGCGGGAGACATCCAAGAGACCCAGTACTTC.

The DNA of the CDR3 is TGTGCCAGCAGCCGGGGACAGGTCTCCGAGCAGTACTTC. Protein sequence: CASSRGQVSEQYF. The rearrangement joins TRBV11-2 to TRBJ2-7, with 8 positions matching TRBD1. CDR3 size: 13 residues. The germline CDR1 and CDR2 sequences are SGHAT and FQNNGV. V dropped 5 bases and J dropped 6; count of bases not matched to a gene: 6. Full variable domain (outside the CDR3, taken from reference TRBV11-2 and TRBJ2-7): EAGVAQSPRYKIIEKRQSVAFWCNPISGHATLYWYQQILGQGPKLLIQFQNNGVVDDSQLPKDRFSAERLKGVDSTLKIQPAKLEDSAVYLCASSRGQVSEQYFGPGTRLTVT.

The chain recombines TRBV29-1 with TRBJ1-1; TRBD1 matches 9 bases. The CDR3 has 12 amino acids. The germline gives CDR1 SQVTM, CDR2 ANQGSEA. V was clipped by 6 bases and J by 4 bases; unmatched bases: 3. The DNA for the CDR3 is TGCAGCGTGGGACAGGGCTCCACTGAAGCTTTCTTT. The encoded protein is CSVGQGSTEAFF.

J is TRBJ2-3 and V is TRBV5-1, with D possibly TRBD1 on 5 matching bases. V gave up 0 bases and J gave up 2 bases, with 13 bases separating them. Looked up from germline, CDR1 is SGHRS and CDR2 is YFSETQ. The CDR3 loop spans 16 amino acids. In DNA form, the CDR3 reads TGCGCCAGCAGCTTGGAGGGGCGATCAGCCACAGATACGCAGTATTTT. Its protein is CASSLEGRSATDTQYF.

The rearrangement uses TRBV5-1 and TRBJ1-2; 8 bases map to TRBD1. The germline CDR1 and CDR2 sequences are SGHRS and YFSETQ. Germline trimming cut 0 bases from V and 1 base from J; bases unmatched to any gene: 5. The CDR3 covers 16 residues. This CDR3 is CASSLASGQVNYGYTF. CDR3 sequence (DNA): TGCGCCAGCAGCTTGGCCTCGGGACAGGTTAACTATGGCTACACCTTC.

This CDR3 reads CASSSPRGEQETQYF. CDR3 in DNA: TGTGCCAGCAGTTCCCCTCGGGGGGAACAAGAGACCCAGTACTTC. The rearrangement links TRBV28 to TRBJ2-5; 7 bases agree with TRBD2. Trimming at V came to 4 bases and at J to 2 bases, leaving 7 bases not matched to a gene. The CDR3 totals 15 residues. The germline CDR1 and CDR2 sequences are MDHEN and SYDVKM.

This clone was seen a single time. The CDR3 bases are TGTGCCAGCAGGCGGGACAGGGGGAATGAAAAACTGTTTTTT. It yields the protein CASRRDRGNEKLFF. The rearrangement joins TRBV6-5 to TRBJ1-4, with TRBD1 matching over 11 bases. The CDR3 extends over 14 amino acids. The germline V gene has CDR1 MNHEY and CDR2 SVGAGI. The V segment lost 6 bases and the J segment 5 bases; nucleotides outside the gene matches: 2.